This TCR beta chain appears in the sequencing data of a study of blood T cell repertoires in COVID-19. Study summary: Spain, Italy and the United States supplied samples that represented acute and convalescent COVID-19. Nucleic acid was either cDNA or gDNA, and it came from T cells, B-cell-depleted T cells, or PBMCs.

V dropped 1 base and J dropped 5 bases, with 15 bases sitting between them. Per germline, CDR1 LGHDT and CDR2 YNNKEL (reference sequence). The CDR3 extends over 16 amino acids. Libraries were prepared by immunoSEQ multiplex PCR; TCRdb keeps only in-frame clonotypes and omits some of them. The sample has a few hundred thousand clones; around 90% are singletons. V and J are TRBV3-1 (or the pseudogene TRBV3-2) and TRBJ2-1; TRBD2 is a possible D gene (7 bases). The specimen sequenced was peripheral blood. The TCR sequence derives from a man between 60 and 75 years old with acute or convalescent COVID-19. Here the CDR3 reads CASSQGPGGPHNEQFF. In nucleotides, the CDR3 is TGTGCCAGCAGCCAAGGGCCGGGGGGCCCCCACAATGAGCAGTTCTTC.